This T cell receptor (beta chain) came from a study of metastatic and nonmetastatic thyroid tumors. Study at large: Peripheral blood and tumor or nodule samples from malignant and benign thyroid patients were compared. Findings of the study overall: For both blood and tumor, malignant thyroid tumors reportedly showed significantly higher TCR beta diversity than benign nodules did.

Per the original methods: The study's classifier, a distant-metastasis tool for papillary thyroid cancer, was built using CDR3 differences across clinicopathological groups. TCRdb called clones again from the PCR reads with MiXCR. For this entry, the V and J calls and clone size follow TCRdb and not the study's own pipeline. Of more than 25,000 clones listed, under 30% are singletons. The CDR3 is 12 amino acids. CDR1 and CDR2 (germline): MNHEY, SMNVEV (reference sequence). Deletions cut 5 bases from V and 7 bases from J, with 11 bases between. This clone occurred a few times. Its antigen remains unidentified. All patients reached thyroid surgery having received no treatment beforehand.

The sequence was obtained from a female donor with papillary thyroid cancer or a benign thyroid nodule (not recorded which). Some clones in this sample may be carry-over from other donors' samples. Sequencing input: blood. This rearrangement joins TRBV27 to TRBJ1-1; possibly TRBD1 for D (5 bases). CDR3 residues: CASSGGQNEAFF. The CDR3 DNA follows: TGTGCCAGCAGTGGAGGACAAAATGAAGCTTTCTTT.